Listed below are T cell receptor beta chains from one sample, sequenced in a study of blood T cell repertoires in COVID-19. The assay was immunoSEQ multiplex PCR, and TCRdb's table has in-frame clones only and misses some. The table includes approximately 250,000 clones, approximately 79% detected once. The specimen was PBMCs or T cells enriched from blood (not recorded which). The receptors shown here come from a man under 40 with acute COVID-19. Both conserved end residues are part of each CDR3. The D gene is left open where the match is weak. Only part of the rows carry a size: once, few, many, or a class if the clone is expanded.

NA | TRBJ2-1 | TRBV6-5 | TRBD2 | TGTGCCAGCAGTTTAGCGGGAGGAGGAAATGAGCAGTTCTTC | CASSLAGGGNEQFF
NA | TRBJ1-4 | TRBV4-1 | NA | TGCGCCAGCAGCCAATGGGGGGTTACTAATGAAAAACTGTTTTTT | CASSQWGVTNEKLFF
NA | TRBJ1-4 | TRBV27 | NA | TGTGCCAGCAGTTTAGAAGGGGGTAGGCTGTTTTTT | CASSLEGGRLFF
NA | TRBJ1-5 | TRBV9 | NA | TGTGCCAGCAGCGTAGACTGGAATCAGCCCCAGCATTTT | CASSVDWNQPQHF
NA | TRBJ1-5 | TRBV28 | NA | TGTGCCAGCAGTTTAGGGCAGGTGCGGGCCCAGCATTTT | CASSLGQVRAQHF
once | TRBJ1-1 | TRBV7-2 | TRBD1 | TGTGCCAGCAGCGAACAGGGGGCATTGAACACTGAAGCTTTCTTT | CASSEQGALNTEAFF
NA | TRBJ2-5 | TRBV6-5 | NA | TGTGCCAGCCGAGGCGGGAAGGAGACCCAGTACTTC | CASRGGKETQYF
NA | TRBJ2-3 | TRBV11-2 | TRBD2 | TGTGCCAGCAGCTTAAGCGGGGAACCAGATACGCAGTATTTT | CASSLSGEPDTQYF
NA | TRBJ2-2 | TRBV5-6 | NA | TGTGCCAGCAGCTTGGATTGGGGGGACCACACCGGGGAGCTGTTTTTT | CASSLDWGDHTGELFF
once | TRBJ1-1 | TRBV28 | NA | TGTGCCAGCAGAGGGCAGGGCGTGACTGAAGCTTTCTTT | CASRGQGVTEAFF
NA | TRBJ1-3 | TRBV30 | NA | TGTGCCTGGAGCTTGCCAGGGCAGGGAAACACCATATATTTT | CAWSLPGQGNTIYF
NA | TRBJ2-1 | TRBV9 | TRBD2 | TGTGCCAGCAGCGCAGGACTAGCGGGAGGCTACAATGAGCAGTTCTTC | CASSAGLAGGYNEQFF
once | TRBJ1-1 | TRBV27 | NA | TGTGCCGTCCACGGGGGCACTGAAGCTTTCTTT | CAVHGGTEAFF
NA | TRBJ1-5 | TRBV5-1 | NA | TGCGCCAGCAGCTTGGCAGGGGTCGGCAATCAGCCCCAGCATTTT | CASSLAGVGNQPQHF
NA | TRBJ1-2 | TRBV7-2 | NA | TGTGCCAGCAGGCAAGATGGGGGGGCGTCTGGCTACACCTTC | CASRQDGGASGYTF
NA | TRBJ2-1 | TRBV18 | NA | TGTGCCAGCTCACCACAGCCCCCGAGCAATGAGCAGTTCTTC | CASSPQPPSNEQFF
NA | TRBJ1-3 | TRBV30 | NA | TGTGCCTGGATGCGAAGCTCTGGAAACACCATATATTTT | CAWMRSSGNTIYF
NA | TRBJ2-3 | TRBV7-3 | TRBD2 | TGTGCCAGCAGCTTAATGGCTAGCGGGATTCCGGCCGATACGCAGTATTTT | CASSLMASGIPADTQYF
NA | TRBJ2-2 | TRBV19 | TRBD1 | TGTGCCAGTAGTATCCGACAGGGATCCCTCACCGGGGAGCTGTTTTTT | CASSIRQGSLTGELFF
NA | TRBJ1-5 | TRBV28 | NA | TGTGCCAGCAGTTGGGGCGTAGGTAGCAATCAGCCCCAGCATTTT | CASSWGVGSNQPQHF
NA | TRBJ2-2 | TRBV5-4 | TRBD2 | TGTGCCAGCAGCTTGGAAACGCGGGGGGTGGAGCTGTTTTTT | CASSLETRGVELFF
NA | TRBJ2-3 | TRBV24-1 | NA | TGTGCCACCAGTCGCCCGGGGTCGGATACGCAGTATTTT | CATSRPGSDTQYF
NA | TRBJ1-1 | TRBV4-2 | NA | TGTGCCAGCAGCCAAGGTGCAGGGGTTATCACTGAAGCTTTCTTT | CASSQGAGVITEAFF
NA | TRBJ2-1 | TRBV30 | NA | TGTGCCTGGAGTGTAGGGAGAGGGCCCTTGAGTGAGCAGTTCTTC | CAWSVGRGPLSEQFF
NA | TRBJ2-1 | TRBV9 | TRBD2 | TGTGCCAGCAGCGTAGATCTCGGAGCGGGAGTCTCCAATGAGCAGTTCTTC | CASSVDLGAGVSNEQFF
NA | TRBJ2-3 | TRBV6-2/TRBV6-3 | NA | TGTGCCAGCAGCCGTAGCGGTAGCACAGATACGCAGTATTTT | CASSRSGSTDTQYF
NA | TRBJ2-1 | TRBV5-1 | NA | TGTGCCAGCAGCTACAATAACCGGAGGACCTACAATGAGCAGTTCTTC | CASSYNNRRTYNEQFF
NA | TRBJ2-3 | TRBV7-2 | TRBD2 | TGTGCCAGCAGCTTACTAGCGGGAGGGCAGGTAGATACGCAGTATTTT | CASSLLAGGQVDTQYF
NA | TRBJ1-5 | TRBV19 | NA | TGTGCCAGCGGCGCCAGGGGCGAGAATCAGCCCCAGCATTTT | CASGARGENQPQHF
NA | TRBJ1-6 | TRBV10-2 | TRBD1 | TGCGCCAGCAAACAAGGACAGGGGGCGAGGTCACCCCTCCACTTT | CASKQGQGARSPLHF
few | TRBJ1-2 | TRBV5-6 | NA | TGTGCCAGCAGCCCCGGGGGGGGCTGGGCCTATGGCTACACCTTC | CASSPGGGWAYGYTF
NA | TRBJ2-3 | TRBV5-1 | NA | TGTGCCAGCAGCAGACAAAGCACAGATACGCAGTATTTT | CASSRQSTDTQYF
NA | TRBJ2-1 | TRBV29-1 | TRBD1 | TGCAGCGTGGGGACAGTGGAGCAGTTCTTC | CSVGTVEQFF
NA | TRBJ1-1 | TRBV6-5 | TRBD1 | TGTGCCAGCAGGGGGACAGGCTTGAACACTGAAGCTTTCTTT | CASRGTGLNTEAFF
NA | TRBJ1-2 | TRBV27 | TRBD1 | TGTGCCAGCAGTTTTGGGACAGGGCACTATGGCTACACCTTC | CASSFGTGHYGYTF
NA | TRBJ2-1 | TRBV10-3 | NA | TGTGCCATCAGTGAGAGAGACTACCATAATGAGCAGTTCTTC | CAISERDYHNEQFF
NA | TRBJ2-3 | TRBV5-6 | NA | TGTGCCAGCAGCTTGGTTGAAGCTTCAAGAGATACGCAGTATTTT | CASSLVEASRDTQYF
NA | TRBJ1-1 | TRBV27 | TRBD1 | TGTGCCAGCAGCCGGACAGGTTGGACTGAAGCTTTCTTT | CASSRTGWTEAFF
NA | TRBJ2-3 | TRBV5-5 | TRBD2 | TGTGCCAGCAGGGGATGGAGCGGGAGATCCGATACGCAGTATTTT | CASRGWSGRSDTQYF
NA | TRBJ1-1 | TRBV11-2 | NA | TGTGCCAGCAGCTTAGATACAGGGAAAGCTTTCTTT | CASSLDTGKAFF